This TCR beta chain emerged from a study of cytomegalovirus exposure and HLA in healthy donors. As to this clone: Its target is not known.

Germline V CDR1 and CDR2: LGHNA, YNFKEQ. The CDR3 contains 15 residues. The junction had 1 base not matched to a gene; V was cut back by 0 bases and J by 2 bases. Donors were ostensibly healthy at sampling, although undocumented immune exposures were probable. The PCR had 60 Vbeta and 13 Jbeta primers. Authors' methods: In a later analysis, of 80 million to 90 million unique beta chains, roughly 11 million appeared in at least two donors. Libraries were prepared by immunoSEQ multiplex PCR; TCRdb keeps only in-frame clonotypes and omits some of them. V and J calls and clone size are given by that table; D and trimming were obtained from the DNA. The sample yields 90,000 to 110,000 clones, around 78% seen once. The study's findings and limits: It was confirmed in vitro that a few of the CMV-associated chains were specific for CMV antigens.

Sequencing was performed on PBMCs. The TCR comes from a male donor in good health and CMV-seronegative. V usage is TRBV4-2 and J usage is TRBJ1-2, with 9 bases identical to TRBD1. CDR3 in DNA: TGTGCCAGCAGCCAAGACACAGGGGGCAACTATGGCTACACCTTC. Its protein product is CASSQDTGGNYGYTF.